A selection of T cell receptor beta chains follows, all from one sample in a study of blood T cells in healthy people across ages. TCRdb reanalysed the 5' RACE reads using MiXCR and keeps one entry per CDR3 protein. The repertoire holds 650,000 to 1,000,000 distinct CDR3 sequences, with under 40% as singletons. The sample comprised blood. The receptors derive from a man between 18 and 29 years old in good health. The CDR3 runs from the conserved cysteine through the conserved F or W. The order of the fields is V gene, clone size, D gene, J gene, CDR3 protein, CDR3 DNA. The D gene is left open where the match is weak. Some rows mark clone size as missing; the rest say once, few, many or name a class of expanded clone.

TRBV7-3,.,.,TRBJ2-1,CASSLSGRIGEQFF,TGTGCCAGCAGCTTATCCGGCAGAATTGGTGAGCAGTTCTTC
TRBV4-3,.,TRBD1,TRBJ1-2,CASSRKGQVGGYTF,TGCGCCAGCAGCCGAAAAGGACAGGTCGGCGGCTACACCTTC
TRBV12-3/TRBV12-4,few,.,TRBJ1-2,CASSLSGQNYGYTF,TGTGCCAGCAGCCTGTCGGGACAAAACTATGGCTACACCTTC
TRBV7-6,.,TRBD2,TRBJ2-7,CASSLGGGTATYNEQYF,TGCGCCAGCAGCTTAGGCGGGGGGACGGCGACATACAATGAGCAGTACTTC
TRBV11-2,many,.,TRBJ2-7,CASSLGGGTSYEQYF,TGTGCCAGCAGCTTAGGAGGTGGTACGTCCTACGAGCAGTACTTC
TRBV6-5,few,.,TRBJ2-3,CASTNGGGLNTQYF,TGTGCCAGCACCAACGGAGGGGGCCTAAATACGCAGTATTTT
TRBV6-6,.,.,TRBJ1-4,CASSYRGLDEKLFF,TGTGCCAGCAGTTACAGGGGGTTGGATGAAAAACTGTTTTTT
TRBV7-3,.,.,TRBJ2-6,CASSSGLPEEPVLTF,TGTGCCAGCAGCTCCGGTCTTCCCGAGGAACCGGTCCTGACTTTC
TRBV7-3,.,.,TRBJ1-6,CASSLTVNPPLHF,TGTGCCAGCAGCTTAACCGTTAATCCACCCCTCCACTTT
TRBV14,few,.,TRBJ1-1,CASSATTGRNTEAFF,TGTGCCAGCAGCGCGACAACAGGGAGGAACACTGAAGCTTTCTTT
TRBV10-3,.,.,TRBJ2-5,CAISEFRTAETTQYF,TGTGCCATCAGTGAGTTCAGGACAGCCGAGACGACCCAGTACTTC
TRBV6-6,few,TRBD1,TRBJ1-2,CASSLSGGAGSYGYTF,TGTGCCAGCAGTCTGTCAGGGGGCGCCGGCTCCTATGGCTACACCTTC